This T cell receptor beta chain was recorded in a study of T cell repertoires in cytomegalovirus infection. From the reads, TCRdb called clonotypes with MiXCR, one entry per CDR3 protein. The sample records fewer than 550,000 distinct CDR3 sequences, more than 15% being singletons. Points from the study as a whole: HLA-C-restricted CMV clonotypes gave the most frequent clonotype in two of eight donors. Frequencies of public TCR beta families were cumulated, and this identified carriers of CMV plus the relevant HLA.

Concerning this clonotype itself: What it binds is not known.

The CDR3 extends over 15 amino acids. V gave up 3 bases and J gave up 0 bases; unmatched junction bases: 1. The V gene's germline CDR1 is LNHDA and CDR2 SQIVND (reference sequence). The chain joins TRBV19 to TRBJ2-2; 7 bases match TRBD1. The source is a human donor in good health (CMV status not recorded). Some clones in this sample may be carry-over from other donors' samples. The sequenced sample was CD8+ T cells from PBMCs. This CDR3 reads CASSIDRANTGELFF. DNA of the CDR3: TGTGCCAGTAGTATTGACAGGGCGAACACCGGGGAGCTGTTTTTT.